This T cell receptor (beta chain) was recorded in a study of blood T cell repertoires in COVID-19. Study context: The samples span acute and convalescent COVID-19 from the United States, Italy and Spain.

Original analysis: How many nucleated cells were present was estimated from reference gene primer amplification. This table comes from immunoSEQ multiplex PCR, and its TCRdb copy is limited to in-frame clones, with some not included. For V, J and clone size, that table is used; D and trimming come from the DNA. The repertoire holds 200,000 to 250,000 clones, with approximately 85% as singletons. Germline CDR1 and CDR2: SGHRS and YFSETQ. Trimming cost V 0 bases and J 0 bases, with 10 bases left between them. CDR3 length: 16 residues. The rearrangement links TRBV5-1 to TRBJ1-3; no reliable D call. Sequencing used peripheral blood. The receptor was isolated from a man aged 45-60 years with COVID-19, enrolled during active disease. The CDR3 bases are TGCGCCAGCAGCTTGGAGGTCACTAGCTCTGGAAACACCATATATTTT. Amino acids: CASSLEVTSSGNTIYF.